This T cell receptor beta chain was captured in a study of CD8+ T cells in alopecia areata. TCR sequencing used cDNA made by reverse transcription of extracted RNA. Data came from immunoSEQ multiplex PCR; TCRdb stores just in-frame clones and leaves some out. This table holds about 39,000 clones, around three fifths found once. The CDR3 spans 13 residues. Per the germline V gene, CDR1 is LNHNV and CDR2 is YYDKDF (reference sequence). Trimming took 4 bases from V and 5 from J, leaving 12 bases between them. As for treatment: oral pan-JAK inhibitor, 5-10 mg twice daily. Peripheral blood and lesional scalp punch biopsies were taken from alopecia areata patients.

This sequence was found in a human donor with alopecia areata. This chain joins TRBV15 and TRBJ2-7, with D possibly being TRBD1 (6 bases). This sample comprised CD8+ T cells sorted from blood, obtained at week 4, from a patient treated with tofacitinib. CDR3 nucleotides: TGTGCCACCAGCAATTTACAGGGCAACGAGCAGTACTTC. Residues: CATSNLQGNEQYF.